This T cell receptor (beta chain) was profiled in a study of T-cell reconstitution after alpha-beta-depleted transplantation in children. Whole-study results and caveats: After one year, T-cell counts and TCRbeta diversity mostly came from new T cells. The origin of high day-60 TCRbeta diversity in some patients lay in surviving recipient T cells and thymic progenitors.

This clonotype was observed at least ten times. Its antigen is not known. TCRbeta library construction was performed incorporating unique molecular identifiers. MiXCR, applied by TCRdb to the PCR reads, yields one record per CDR3 protein. This sample yields about 280,000 distinct CDR3 sequences, of which roughly 12% are seen a single time; around 22% belongs to the top ten. The CDR3 loop spans 18 amino acids. Germline-derived CDR1 and CDR2 are MNHEY and SMNVEV (reference sequence). V gave up 2 bases and J gave up 3 bases; unmatched junction bases: 12. The specimen was peripheral blood, collected 180 days after TCRalphabeta/CD19-depleted stem cell transplant. This receptor was obtained from a male patient under 10 years old who had a stem cell transplant for chronic granulomatous disease, so the T cells may come from the graft donor. The chain joins TRBV27 to TRBJ2-5, with 10 bases that match TRBD2. This CDR3 reads CASSLRSAGLAREETQYF. The DNA of the CDR3 is TGTGCCAGCAGTTTACGATCAGCGGGACTAGCGAGAGAAGAGACCCAGTACTTC.